These T cell receptor beta chains were read from a single sample in a study of blood T cell repertoires in COVID-19. Libraries were prepared by immunoSEQ multiplex PCR; TCRdb keeps only in-frame clonotypes and omits some of them. The sample contains around 390,000 clones, about 87% of which appear only once. Source material: PBMCs or T cells enriched from blood (not recorded which). Every receptor here comes from a woman aged 45-60 years who had recovered from COVID-19. Both conserved end residues are part of each CDR3. The D gene is left open where the match is weak. Clone sizes are given selectively: once, few, many, or a class where the clone is expanded.

V gene: TRBV27
J gene: TRBJ2-2
clone size: NA
D gene: NA
CDR3 DNA: TGTGCCAGCAGTCCCCCGAGACAGGCGGCCACCGGGGAGCTGTTTTTT
CDR3 protein: CASSPPRQAATGELFF

V gene: TRBV25-1
J gene: TRBJ1-2
clone size: NA
D gene: NA
CDR3 DNA: TGTGCCAGCAGGGGGAGGTATGGCTACACCTTC
CDR3 protein: CASRGRYGYTF

V gene: TRBV5-1
J gene: TRBJ2-5
clone size: NA
D gene: NA
CDR3 DNA: TGCGCCAGCAGCTTGGTACTGGGGGCACTAGAGACCCAGTACTTC
CDR3 protein: CASSLVLGALETQYF

V gene: TRBV6-1
J gene: TRBJ1-6
clone size: NA
D gene: NA
CDR3 DNA: TGTGCCAGCAGTGAAATCGGCAGAGGATCCCCGGGGAATTCACCCCTCCACTTT
CDR3 protein: CASSEIGRGSPGNSPLHF

V gene: TRBV6-5
J gene: TRBJ1-1
clone size: NA
D gene: NA
CDR3 DNA: TGTGCCAGCAGTTACGGCAGGGCAAATGAAGCTTTCTTT
CDR3 protein: CASSYGRANEAFF

V gene: TRBV30
J gene: TRBJ1-6
clone size: NA
D gene: TRBD1
CDR3 DNA: TGTGCCTGGAGTCCGGGACAGAATTCACCCCTCCACTTT
CDR3 protein: CAWSPGQNSPLHF

V gene: TRBV5-4
J gene: TRBJ2-7
clone size: NA
D gene: NA
CDR3 DNA: TGTGCCAGCAGCTGGGGTGGCAGGGACTTCGAGCAGTACTTC
CDR3 protein: CASSWGGRDFEQYF

V gene: TRBV5-1
J gene: TRBJ1-2
clone size: NA
D gene: TRBD1
CDR3 DNA: TGCGCCAGCAGCTTGGATGGACAGGGTCTTTTTTCCGGTGGCTACACCTTC
CDR3 protein: CASSLDGQGLFSGGYTF

V gene: TRBV19
J gene: TRBJ2-1
clone size: NA
D gene: TRBD1
CDR3 DNA: TGTGCCAGTAGTAGACAGGGTGCTGAGCAGTTCTTC
CDR3 protein: CASSRQGAEQFF

V gene: TRBV2
J gene: TRBJ1-5
clone size: NA
D gene: TRBD1
CDR3 DNA: TGTGCCAGCAGTGCCGGGACAGGGGGGGGACAGCCCCAGCATTTT
CDR3 protein: CASSAGTGGGQPQHF

V gene: TRBV3-1/TRBV3-2
J gene: TRBJ2-3
clone size: NA
D gene: NA
CDR3 DNA: TGTGCCAGCAGCTATCCAGGGACAGATACGCAGTATTTT
CDR3 protein: CASSYPGTDTQYF

V gene: TRBV12-3/TRBV12-4
J gene: TRBJ1-5
clone size: NA
D gene: TRBD1
CDR3 DNA: TGTGCCAGCAGAGGACAGGGGATTCAGCCCCAGCATTTT
CDR3 protein: CASRGQGIQPQHF

V gene: TRBV5-5
J gene: TRBJ2-1
clone size: NA
D gene: TRBD2
CDR3 DNA: TGTGCCAGCAGCCCGGGGGGTTACAATGAGCAGTTCTTC
CDR3 protein: CASSPGGYNEQFF

V gene: TRBV19
J gene: TRBJ2-1
clone size: once
D gene: NA
CDR3 DNA: TGTGCCAGTAGTTCGGCAAGTTTGAGGAATGAGCAGTTCTTC
CDR3 protein: CASSSASLRNEQFF

V gene: TRBV28
J gene: TRBJ1-5
clone size: NA
D gene: TRBD1
CDR3 DNA: TGTGCCAGCATCCCGGGACAGGGGAATCAGCCCCAGCATTTT
CDR3 protein: CASIPGQGNQPQHF

V gene: TRBV12-5
J gene: TRBJ2-3
clone size: NA
D gene: TRBD1
CDR3 DNA: TGTGCTAGTGGTTTGTCGGACAGGGCCTCCACAGATACGCAGTATTTT
CDR3 protein: CASGLSDRASTDTQYF

V gene: TRBV6-6
J gene: TRBJ2-1
clone size: NA
D gene: TRBD2
CDR3 DNA: TGTGCCAGCAGTCGACTGCCCGTGCCGGGACTAGCGTCGGAGCAGTTCTTC
CDR3 protein: CASSRLPVPGLASEQFF

V gene: TRBV4-1
J gene: TRBJ2-2
clone size: NA
D gene: NA
CDR3 DNA: TGCGCCAGCAGCCAAGAAGGGGCGGCGAACACCGGGGAGCTGTTTTTT
CDR3 protein: CASSQEGAANTGELFF

V gene: TRBV28
J gene: TRBJ2-7
clone size: once
D gene: NA
CDR3 DNA: TGTGCCAGCAGTCAATCAGGGGTCGGGCAGCACTTC
CDR3 protein: CASSQSGVGQHF

V gene: TRBV18
J gene: TRBJ2-1
clone size: NA
D gene: TRBD1
CDR3 DNA: TGTGCCAGCTCACCCCCTCTCCGGCAGGGGGCAAATGAGCAGTTCTTC
CDR3 protein: CASSPPLRQGANEQFF

V gene: TRBV7-9
J gene: TRBJ1-2
clone size: NA
D gene: NA
CDR3 DNA: TGTGCCAGCAGCTCTTATAAGGGGCACCTCTATGGCTACACCTTC
CDR3 protein: CASSSYKGHLYGYTF

V gene: TRBV7-2
J gene: TRBJ2-2
clone size: NA
D gene: NA
CDR3 DNA: TGTGCCAGCAGCGGCCGACAGGGAGGTACCGGGGAGCTGTTTTTT
CDR3 protein: CASSGRQGGTGELFF

V gene: TRBV2
J gene: TRBJ1-3
clone size: NA
D gene: NA
CDR3 DNA: TGTGCCAGCAGTGATCAGGGGACGAACTCTGGAAACACCATATATTTT
CDR3 protein: CASSDQGTNSGNTIYF

V gene: TRBV28
J gene: TRBJ1-6
clone size: NA
D gene: TRBD1
CDR3 DNA: TGTGCCAGCACCACTACCGGGACAGGGCGTATGGCCGCGGGGTCACCCCTCCACTTT
CDR3 protein: CASTTTGTGRMAAGSPLHF

V gene: TRBV7-8
J gene: TRBJ1-5
clone size: NA
D gene: NA
CDR3 DNA: TGTGCCAGCAGCTTAGGGGGCCCTTTCAATCAGCCCCAGCATTTT
CDR3 protein: CASSLGGPFNQPQHF

V gene: TRBV9
J gene: TRBJ1-2
clone size: NA
D gene: NA
CDR3 DNA: TGTGCCAGCAGCCCCGCCATGTCAGACTATGGCTACACCTTC
CDR3 protein: CASSPAMSDYGYTF

V gene: TRBV5-6
J gene: TRBJ1-1
clone size: NA
D gene: NA
CDR3 DNA: TGTGCCAGCAGCTTGTGGCGGGGCGTCTACACTGAAGCTTTCTTT
CDR3 protein: CASSLWRGVYTEAFF

V gene: TRBV6-5
J gene: TRBJ2-5
clone size: NA
D gene: TRBD2
CDR3 DNA: TGTGCCAGCAGGACGGGAGGCCAAGAGACCCAGTACTTC
CDR3 protein: CASRTGGQETQYF

V gene: TRBV2
J gene: TRBJ2-5
clone size: NA
D gene: TRBD2
CDR3 DNA: TGTGCCACCAGAGGTGGGCGGGGGGTACAAGAGACCCAGTACTTC
CDR3 protein: CATRGGRGVQETQYF

V gene: TRBV6-5
J gene: TRBJ2-2
clone size: NA
D gene: NA
CDR3 DNA: TGTGCCAGCAGTAGGCAGGGATCCGGGGAGCTGTTTTTT
CDR3 protein: CASSRQGSGELFF

V gene: TRBV20-1
J gene: TRBJ2-7
clone size: NA
D gene: TRBD2
CDR3 DNA: TGCAGTGCTAGTCGGGGGGACGTCTACGAGCAGTACTTC
CDR3 protein: CSASRGDVYEQYF

V gene: TRBV7-8
J gene: TRBJ1-5
clone size: NA
D gene: TRBD1
CDR3 DNA: TGTGCCAGCAGCTTGAACAGGGGGGTTTTGAATCAGCCCCAGCATTTT
CDR3 protein: CASSLNRGVLNQPQHF

V gene: TRBV7-3
J gene: TRBJ2-5
clone size: NA
D gene: NA
CDR3 DNA: TGTGCCAGCAGCTTAGACTTGGGGACCCAGTACTTC
CDR3 protein: CASSLDLGTQYF